The present T cell receptor beta chain was sequenced within a study of T cell changes during pregnancy in multiple sclerosis. Per the germline V gene, CDR1 is SGHRS and CDR2 is YFSETQ. V lost 2 bases and J lost 0, with 16 bases in between. The CDR3 is 17 residues long. Data came from immunoSEQ multiplex PCR; TCRdb stores just in-frame clones and leaves some out. This sample has roughly 46,000 clones, with roughly 92% found just once. This TCR came from a female donor with multiple sclerosis, enrolled in a pregnancy study. V gene TRBV5-1 combines with J gene TRBJ2-3; possibly TRBD2 for D (6 bases). This material consisted of peripheral blood, taken in the third trimester of pregnancy. Written as DNA, the CDR3 is TGCGCCAGCAGCTTACCGAACTCCGGGACTAGCACAGATACGCAGTATTTT. Translation gives CASSLPNSGTSTDTQYF.